Shown below are 3 T cell receptor beta chains from a single sample sequenced in a study of CD8+ T cells in alopecia areata (dated by TCRdb to 2017 to 2018). The time point tag for this specimen amounts to: roughly 24 weeks on oral tofacitinib. This specimen's treatment or condition label, per the study, means: oral pan-JAK inhibitor, 5-10 mg twice daily. The library was produced with the immunoSEQ multiplex PCR assay. RNA was extracted from all samples and reverse transcribed into cDNA as template for TCR sequencing. Not all clones reach the TCRdb copy of this immuneACCESS table, which keeps in-frame sequences only. Checked studies attribute under half of the gap to unresolved V genes and leave the rest unexplained. Present in this sample are 150,000 to 200,000 clones, roughly 60% of which were seen just once. Of the sample, 0.95% to 1.1% is held by the ten largest clones. Specimen: CD4+ T cells sorted from blood, collected at week 24, from a patient treated with tofacitinib. These receptors all stem from a human donor with alopecia areata.

The CDR3: CASSKWGANQPQHF. The CDR3 coding sequence is TGTGCCAGCAGCAAGTGGGGGGCCAATCAGCCCCAGCATTTT. The chain combines TRBV7-2 with TRBJ1-5; D possibly corresponds to TRBD1 (6 bases). Germline CDR1 reads SGHTA; CDR2 reads FQGNSA. This CDR3 contains 14 residues. V was trimmed by 5 bases and J by 3 bases, leaving 11 bases between them.

V and J are TRBV27 and TRBJ1-2; 7 nucleotides agree with TRBD1. Germline CDR1 is MNHEY and CDR2 is SMNVEV (reference sequence). This CDR3 region has 14 residues. V lost 7 bases to trimming and J lost 4 bases; unmatched junction nucleotides: 9. The CDR3 DNA reads TGTGCCAGCACTCCAGGGGGAGGGGGCTATGGCTACACCTTC. As protein: CASTPGGGGYGYTF.

This clone was counted only a few times. The genes are TRBV5-6 and TRBJ1-6; 7 nucleotides match TRBD1. The length of the CDR3 is 14 residues. Germline loops: CDR1 SGHDT, CDR2 YYEEEE. V shed 4 bases, J shed 10 bases, and the junction held 8 bases outside the gene matches. As DNA, the CDR3 is TGTGCCAGCAGCCTCGGGACAGTCCAATCACCCCTCCACTTT. Amino acids: CASSLGTVQSPLHF.